What follows is one TCR beta chain and its context. The data were obtained in a study of CDR3 diversity in severe acne. Each CDR3 protein gets one entry after TCRdb re-called the PCR reads with MiXCR. The repertoire holds about 93,000 distinct CDR3 sequences, around half seen once, with around 10% in the top ten. CDR3 size: 12 residues. V was trimmed by 1 base and J by 6 bases, leaving 6 bases between them. The germline V gene has CDR1 SGHTA and CDR2 FQGNSA. The TCR was taken from a male donor in good health, serving as a control. What was sequenced was blood. The V call is TRBV7-2, the J call TRBJ1-1; D is unresolved. The CDR3 DNA follows: TGTGCCAGCAGCTTAGGACGGGCTGAAGCTTTCTTT. Translating gives CASSLGRAEAFF.